The 19 T cell receptor beta chains listed next were all sequenced from one sample in a study of tumor and adjacent non-tumor tissue in lung cancer. This sample's RNA came from whole unsorted tissue. This non-tumor lung sample came from over 3 cm beyond the tumor edge. The library came from three nested PCR rounds adapted from ARM-PCR protocols. Each CDR3 protein gets one entry after TCRdb re-called the multiplex PCR reads with MiXCR. The sample yields under 80,000 distinct CDR3 sequences, more than 75% seen once. The sequencing sample was made of distant non-tumor lung tissue. Receptors were obtained from a man aged 60 to 69 with non-small cell lung cancer.

In regard to this clonotype: Relative to the germline gene, one junction end is altered; a read error may explain this. The chain is built from TRBV5-4 and TRBJ2-6; D ambiguous. Per germline, CDR1 SGHNT and CDR2 YYREEE (reference sequence). The CDR3 is made up of 15 amino acids. In DNA, the CDR3 is TGTGCCAGTAGCTTGGTTCGCTCTTGGGCCGACGTCCTGACTTTC. Its translation is CASSLVRSWADVLTF. The variable domain in full, with the rest retrieved from reference TRBV5-4 and TRBJ2-6, is ETGVTQSPTHLIKTRGQQVTLRCSSQSGHNTVSWYQQALGQGPQFIFQYYREEENGRGNFPPRFSGLQFPNYSSELNVNALELDDSALYLCASSLVRSWADVLTFGAGSRLTVL.

As regards this clonotype: The germline gene is not matched at one end of the junction; a read error may be the cause. The chain recombines TRBV6-5 with TRBJ1-2; D not resolved. In germline, CDR1 is MNHEY, CDR2 SVGAGI. This CDR3 contains 15 residues. CDR3 coding DNA: TGTGCCTGCAGTCGACATGGTGGGAATAACTATGGCTACACATTC. It yields the protein CACSRHGGNNYGYTF.

As for this clonotype: This may arise from a read error, as a much more abundant clone is one base away. This chain uses TRBV7-9 with TRBJ2-3; 13 bases agree with TRBD2. The CDR3 has 15 amino acids. Unmatched junction bases numbered 7, after V lost 5 bases and J lost 8 bases. Germline loops: CDR1 SEHNR, CDR2 FQNEAQ (reference sequence). CDR3 DNA sequence: TGTGCCAGCAGCCTCGGGACTAGCGGGATGGCTACGCAGTATTTT. It encodes CASSLGTSGMATQYF.

With respect to this clonotype: At one end the junction does not follow the germline gene, possibly because of a read error. This chain joins TRBV30 and TRBJ2-1; maybe TRBD2 (6 bases). The germline V gene encodes CDR1 GTSNPN and CDR2 SVGIG (reference sequence). The CDR3 covers 15 residues. The CDR3 loop reads CVWESDGSSYSEQFF. In nucleotides, the CDR3 is TGTGTCTGGGAAAGCGACGGGAGCTCCTACAGTGAGCAGTTCTTC.

Turning to this clonotype: Because it lacks the conserved phenylalanine or tryptophan at the end, this CDR3 is likely a read error. The rearrangement uses TRBV2 and TRBJ2-1; TRBD2 aligns across 8 bases. CDR1 and CDR2 from the germline V gene are SNHLY and FYNNEI. CDR3 length: 12 residues. This CDR3 reads CVSSSRGGKQFS. Written as DNA, the CDR3 is TGTGTCAGCAGTTCCCGGGGGGGCAAGCAGTTCTCC.

Many counts were recorded for this clonotype. The rearrangement uses TRBV5-4 and TRBJ2-7; D possibly matches TRBD1 or TRBD2 (7 bases each). V was clipped by 0 bases and J by 3 bases, with 10 bases between them. Germline-derived CDR1 and CDR2 are SGHNT and YYREEE (reference sequence). This CDR3 comprises 14 residues. The CDR3 DNA is TGTGCCAGCAGCTTGGCCAGGGGGGGCTACGAGCAGTACTTC. Protein sequence: CASSLARGGYEQYF.

As for this clonotype: One junction end does not reproduce the germline sequence, and a read error may be involved. The chain uses TRBV29-1 and TRBJ2-3; D is tentatively TRBD1 or TRBD2 (7 bases each). Per the germline V gene, CDR1 is SQVTM and CDR2 is ANQGSEA. The CDR3 contains 16 residues. CDR3 in DNA: TGCAGCGCTCACCACCCGACAGGGACTACCACAGATGCGCAGTATTTT. As protein: CSAHHPTGTTTDAQYF.

As to this clonotype: A read error may account for a junction end that differs from germline. The chain couples TRBV28 to TRBJ2-7; perhaps TRBD2 as D (5 bases). The CDR3 length is 14 residues. Germline loops: CDR1 MDHEN, CDR2 SYDVKM. CDR3 in DNA: TGTGCCAGCACCCAAAGCGGATCAGCCTATGAGCAGTACTTC. Translated: CASTQSGSAYEQYF.

With regard to this clonotype: The junction shows a germline mismatch at one end, possibly a read error. J is TRBJ2-3 and V is TRBV11-1, with 9 bases lining up with TRBD1. The CDR3 runs 15 residues. Germline V gene lookup returns CDR1 SGHAT and CDR2 FQDESV (reference sequence). This CDR3 is CVSSLGTGLTDTQYF. CDR3 DNA: TGTGTCAGCAGTCTCGGGACAGGGCTCACAGATACGCAGTATTTT.

This clonotype is classed as medium-sized. This chain uses TRBV10-2 with TRBJ1-5, with a weak D call TRBD1 (5 bases). The CDR3 is 16 residues long. Germline V lookup: CDR1 WSHSY, CDR2 SAAADI. V was clipped by 3 bases and J by 6 bases, with 18 bases between them. As DNA, the CDR3 is TGCGCCAGCAGTGATGAGGGAGGGGAGCCAAGTCAGCCCCAGCATTTT. It is translated as CASSDEGGEPSQPQHF.

This clonotype was picked up a small number of times. This clone may be a read error of a much larger clone one base away. This chain joins TRBV5-4 and TRBJ2-1; 7 bases line up with TRBD2. This CDR3 contains 14 residues. CDR1 is SGHNT and CDR2 is YYREEE in the germline V gene (reference sequence). J lost 3 bases, V lost 6 bases, and 6 bases had no gene match. DNA of the CDR3: TGTGCCAGCACATGGGGGGGGTACTACAATGAGCAGTTCTTC. This translates into CASTWGGYYNEQFF.

CDR3 in amino acids: CNVAGLAGEFGETQYF. The CDR3, as DNA: TGCAACGTAGCGGGGCTAGCGGGAGAATTCGGTGAGACCCAGTACTTC. This chain joins TRBV29-1 and TRBJ2-5, with TRBD2 matching over 10 bases. The CDR3 has 16 amino acids. The germline V gene encodes CDR1 SQVTM and CDR2 ANQGSEA.

In regard to this clonotype: This may be a read error, as it is one base from a much larger clone. For the CDR3, the DNA is TGTGCCACCAGTGGACATGCGGGCGATGAGCAGTTCTTC. Its translation is CATSGHAGDEQFF. This rearrangement joins TRBV24-1 to TRBJ2-1; a possible D gene is TRBD2 (5 bases). V gave up 5 bases and J gave up 8 bases, with 12 bases separating them. CDR1 and CDR2 from the germline V gene are KGHDR and SFDVKD. CDR3 length equals 13 residues.

In the case of this clonotype: Germline and junction disagree at one end, which may indicate a read error. The rearrangement joins TRBV28 to TRBJ2-7; TRBD2 agrees at 11 bases. CDR3 length: 15 residues. CDR1 MDHEN and CDR2 SYDVKM come from the germline V gene. The CDR3 reads CTSSLSLAGGREHYF. The DNA for the CDR3 is TGTACCAGCAGTTTAAGTCTAGCGGGAGGTCGCGAGCATTACTTC. Filled out from reference TRBV28 and TRBJ2-7, the complete variable domain reads DVKVTQSSRYLVKRTGEKVFLECVQDMDHENMFWYRQDPGLGLRLIYFSYDVKMKEKGDIPEGYSVSREKKERFSLILESASTNQTSMYLCTSSLSLAGGREHYFGPGTRLTVT.

Notes on this clonotype: At one of its ends the junction is not consistent with the germline gene, which may arise from a read error. DNA of the CDR3: TGCGCCAGCAGGCCCATAGCGGGAGGGGAGGGTGAGCAGTCCTTC. The encoded protein is CASRPIAGGEGEQSF. The V call is TRBV4-1, the J call TRBJ2-1; 11 nucleotides line up with TRBD2. The CDR3 is 15 amino acids. Per germline, CDR1 MGHRA and CDR2 YSYEKL.

The chain couples TRBV29-1 to TRBJ2-3; 8 bases map to TRBD2. Germline V CDR1 and CDR2: SQVTM, ANQGSEA. Germline trimming cut 4 bases from V and 12 bases from J; bases unmatched to any gene: 12. The CDR3 has 13 amino acids. CDR3 amino acids: CSVALAEVEGQYF. The CDR3 region has the DNA TGCAGCGTTGCACTAGCGGAAGTGGAGGGACAGTATTTT.

The chain couples TRBV6-1 to TRBJ2-3; no reliable D call. Trimming stripped 7 bases from V and 2 bases from J, with 13 bases between. Germline V lookup: CDR1 MNHNS, CDR2 SASEGT. CDR3 size: 14 residues. CDR3 DNA: TGTGCCAGCAAAGTCCGCCACTCCACAGATACGCAGTATTTT. Amino acid sequence: CASKVRHSTDTQYF.

This rearrangement joins TRBV20-1 to TRBJ1-5; unclear D gene. The CDR3 loop spans 14 amino acids. Germline-derived CDR1 and CDR2 are DFQATT and SNEGSKA (reference sequence). The V end lost 7 bases, the J end lost 5 bases, and 18 bases lay between the germline ends. The chain's CDR3 is CSVSSGIDHQPQHF. CDR3 bases: TGCAGTGTGTCCTCCGGGATAGACCATCAGCCCCAGCATTTT.

This rearrangement joins TRBV29-1 to TRBJ2-7, with D maybe TRBD2 (6 bases). V was pared by 6 bases and J by 10 bases, with 19 bases between. The CDR3 runs to 12 residues. Germline CDR1 is SQVTM and CDR2 is ANQGSEA. CDR3: CSVGLYGGEQYF. The CDR3 DNA reads TGCAGCGTGGGGCTCTACGGAGGGGAACAGTACTTC.